A single sample gave rise to the 25 T cell receptor beta chains below, sequenced in a study of long-term antiretroviral therapy in people with HIV. Running of the v3.0 immunoSEQ assay took place at survey level. TCRdb's copy holds only in-frame clones and misses some; the assay was immunoSEQ multiplex PCR. Here the sample spans 21,000 or so clones, approximately 82% being singletons. Sequencing used unsorted PBMCs, obtained 0.5 years after starting antiretroviral therapy. Source of these receptors: a man between 18 and 29 years old with HIV.

DNA for the CDR3: TGTGCCATCAGTGTAGGGGGGTTTAATCAGCCCCAGCATTTT. Its translation: CAISVGGFNQPQHF. This chain joins TRBV10-3 and TRBJ1-5, with D possibly matching TRBD1 (6 bases). Germline V gives CDR1 ENHRY, CDR2 SYGVKD. Trimming took off 4 bases at V and 4 bases at J, with 11 bases between the two ends. The CDR3 is 14 amino acids.

The rearrangement joins TRBV9 to TRBJ1-2; D is uncertain. Deletions cut 0 bases from V and 4 bases from J, with 13 bases between. This CDR3 has 15 residues. Germline V gene sequence: CDR1 SGDLS, CDR2 YYNGEE. The CDR3 bases are TGTGCCAGCAGCGTAGCCCCCACGGCGGGCTATGGCTACACCTTC. Its protein product is CASSVAPTAGYGYTF.

The rearrangement uses TRBV27 and TRBJ2-1; D is perhaps TRBD2 (5 bases). Germline CDR1 MNHEY, CDR2 SMNVEV (reference sequence). V dropped 4 bases and J dropped 1 base, with 26 bases sitting between them. The CDR3 contains 20 residues. CDR3 sequence reads: CASSSIGISSTWGSYNEQFF. CDR3 sequence (DNA): TGTGCCAGCAGTTCTATCGGGATTTCTTCAACTTGGGGATCCTACAATGAGCAGTTCTTC.

The J gene is TRBJ2-3, the V gene TRBV27, with a weak D call TRBD2 (6 bases). The CDR3 loop spans 18 amino acids. Germline assignment: CDR1 MNHEY and CDR2 SMNVEV (reference sequence). Deletions cut 2 bases from V and 0 bases from J, with 18 bases between. The CDR3 protein is CASSLEASATWSTDTQYF. DNA for the CDR3: TGTGCCAGCAGTTTAGAGGCTAGCGCTACATGGAGCACAGATACGCAGTATTTT.

The chain is built from TRBV7-2 and TRBJ2-5; TRBD2 agrees at 10 bases. This CDR3 comprises 17 residues. V dropped 1 base and J dropped 5; count of bases not matched to a gene: 10. The germline CDR1 and CDR2 sequences are SGHTA and FQGNSA. CDR3 sequence reads: CASSLVGSGGARETQYF. The CDR3, as DNA: TGTGCCAGCAGCTTAGTAGGGAGCGGGGGGGCCAGGGAGACCCAGTACTTC.

V and J are TRBV28 and TRBJ1-3; 10 nucleotides agree with TRBD1. The germline V gene encodes CDR1 MDHEN and CDR2 SYDVKM. With V trimmed by 1 base and J by 4 bases, 7 bases remained unmatched. The CDR3 loop spans 17 amino acids. This CDR3 reads CASSLLMGQGRGNTIYF. CDR3 in DNA: TGTGCCAGCAGTTTATTAATGGGACAGGGGAGGGGAAACACCATATATTTT.

The rearrangement uses TRBV4-2 and TRBJ2-1, with 11 positions matching TRBD2. This CDR3 has 17 amino acids. Germline loops: CDR1 LGHNA, CDR2 YNFKEQ. The J segment lost 5 bases and the V segment lost 5 bases, leaving 11 bases of the junction unmatched. The chain's CDR3 is CASSTSLAGARNNEQFF. The CDR3 nucleotides read TGTGCCAGCAGCACCTCACTAGCGGGGGCTAGGAACAATGAGCAGTTCTTC.

V and J are TRBV11-2 and TRBJ1-4, with D perhaps matching TRBD1 (5 bases). Germline V gene lookup returns CDR1 SGHAT and CDR2 FQNNGV. V shed 4 bases and J shed 8 bases, with 17 bases lying between them. The CDR3 length is 15 residues. CDR3 protein: CASSSSRGKGEKLFF. The CDR3 DNA is TGTGCCAGCAGCTCCAGCCGGGGGAAGGGGGAAAAACTGTTTTTT.

The rearrangement uses TRBV28 and TRBJ1-1; the D is unclear. V was shortened by 5 bases and J by 4 bases, with 8 bases between the two germline ends. The CDR3 consists of 12 residues. Germline CDR1 MDHEN, CDR2 SYDVKM. Here the CDR3 DNA reads TGTGCCAGCAGTGTGAATCCCACTGAAGCTTTCTTT. Its translation is CASSVNPTEAFF.

This rearrangement joins TRBV7-2 to TRBJ1-1, with no clear D. This CDR3 region has 13 residues. From germline, CDR1 is SGHTA and CDR2 FQGNSA. V gave up 1 base and J gave up 4 bases, with 7 bases separating them. As DNA, the CDR3 is TGTGCCAGCAGCTTAGTTAGGGCCACTGAAGCTTTCTTT. This translates into CASSLVRATEAFF.

The chain has TRBV30 and TRBJ1-3; D might be TRBD1 (5 bases). The CDR3 sequence is 15 residues long. Germline CDR1 reads GTSNPN; CDR2 reads SVGIG (reference sequence). V lost 0 bases to trimming and J lost 3 bases, with 12 bases between them. The CDR3 loop reads CAWSVAGSGGNTIYF. The CDR3 nucleotides are TGTGCCTGGAGTGTAGCAGGGTCCGGTGGAAACACCATATATTTT.

CDR3 nucleotides: TGTGCCTGGAGTGAACTAAATTATGAGTCCTACGAGCAGTACTTC. Translating gives CAWSELNYESYEQYF. V usage is TRBV30 and J usage is TRBJ2-7, with unresolved D. This CDR3 is 15 amino acids long. Germline CDR1 and CDR2: GTSNPN and SVGIG (reference sequence). The V gene lost 1 base and the J gene lost 1 base, with 14 bases spanning the gap.

This clone appeared once. The chain combines TRBV4-3 with TRBJ2-1, with unresolved D. The V end lost 1 base, the J end lost 2 bases, and 12 bases lay between the germline ends. The germline V gene has CDR1 LGHNA and CDR2 YSLEER. This CDR3 is built from 16 residues. The CDR3, as DNA: TGCGCCAGCAGCCAAGGTCCTTGGCTAGCCTACAATGAGCAGTTCTTC. Residues: CASSQGPWLAYNEQFF.

This clone is judged medium-sized. V and J are TRBV5-6 and TRBJ1-6; D is unresolved. Trimming shortened V by 8 bases and J by 7 bases, and 13 bases separated the two germline ends. Germline V gene lookup returns CDR1 SGHDT and CDR2 YYEEEE. This CDR3 contains 13 residues. This chain's CDR3 is CASHGVGNSPLHF. The CDR3 DNA sequence: TGTGCCAGTCACGGCGTCGGGAATTCACCCCTCCACTTT.

This clone was seen only a few times. The chain recombines TRBV30 with TRBJ2-7; D is perhaps TRBD1 or TRBD2 (5 bases each). The CDR3 is 16 amino acids. Trimming stripped 8 bases from V and 3 bases from J, with 26 bases between. Germline CDR1 and CDR2: GTSNPN and SVGIG (reference sequence). The CDR3: CAHTSHTKGTDYEQYF. The CDR3 bases are TGTGCCCACACATCACACACCAAGGGGACGGACTACGAGCAGTACTTC.

The rearrangement links TRBV15 to TRBJ1-4, with TRBD1 matching over 11 bases. This CDR3 has 16 amino acids. Germline lookup yields CDR1 LNHNV and CDR2 YYDKDF (reference sequence). Germline trimming cut 0 bases from V and 6 bases from J; bases unmatched to any gene: 3. DNA of the CDR3: TGTGCCACCAGCAGAGATTTGGGACAGGGGGATGAAAAACTGTTTTTT. Its protein is CATSRDLGQGDEKLFF.

The chain has TRBV21-1 and TRBJ2-7; the table's D call, TRBD2, was not checked against the DNA. TRBV21-1 constitutes a pseudogene. The CDR3 covers 17 residues. The CDR3 sequence: CASSKELAGGPPYEQYF. Here the CDR3 DNA reads TGTGCCAGCAGCAAAGAGTTGGCGGGAGGCCCACCCTACGAGCAGTACTTC.

The chain combines TRBV7-2 with TRBJ2-2, with D possibly TRBD1 on 5 matching bases. This CDR3 contains 16 residues. The ends were cut back, 1 base at V and 1 base at J, with 10 bases in the middle. From germline, CDR1 is SGHTA and CDR2 FQGNSA. CDR3 coding DNA: TGTGCCAGCAGCTTAGGACAGCCGGGGAACACCGGGGAGCTGTTTTTT. As protein: CASSLGQPGNTGELFF.

The chain carries TRBV28 and TRBJ2-4; tentatively, D is TRBD1 or TRBD2 (5 bases each). Trimming removed 3 bases from V and 3 bases from J, with 24 bases in between. This CDR3 comprises 19 residues. Germline V lookup: CDR1 MDHEN, CDR2 SYDVKM. The chain's CDR3 is CASSLRPLRGGGYKNIQYF. In DNA form, the CDR3 reads TGTGCCAGCAGTTTGCGCCCCCTGAGGGGTGGAGGCTACAAAAACATTCAGTACTTC.

The genes are TRBV18 and TRBJ1-2, with 12 bases that match TRBD1. The V and J ends lost 2 bases and 4 bases, in that order; junction bases with no gene match: 8. CDR1 is KGHSH, CDR2 LQKENI, per germline. The CDR3 is 17 amino acids. For the CDR3, the DNA is TGTGCCAGCTCACCAATTCCGGGACAGGGGGCGTCCTATGGCTACACCTTC. Translated: CASSPIPGQGASYGYTF.

This chain connects TRBV28 to TRBJ1-3; TRBD1 aligns across 7 bases. Per the germline V gene, CDR1 is MDHEN and CDR2 is SYDVKM. J was trimmed by 5 bases and V by 5 bases; bases with no gene match: 6. This CDR3 is 14 amino acids long. In nucleotides, the CDR3 is TGTGCCAGCAGTCCCGGGACAGAAAGAAACACCATATATTTT. Translation: CASSPGTERNTIYF. The complete variable domain, with remaining parts taken from reference TRBV28 and TRBJ1-3, reads DVKVTQSSRYLVKRTGEKVFLECVQDMDHENMFWYRQDPGLGLRLIYFSYDVKMKEKGDIPEGYSVSREKKERFSLILESASTNQTSMYLCASSPGTERNTIYFGEGSWLTVV.

This chain uses TRBV4-3 with TRBJ2-7; 7 positions match TRBD1. V shed 1 base and J 3 bases; nucleotides not matched to a gene: 9. The V gene's germline CDR1 is LGHNA and CDR2 YSLEER. The length of the CDR3 is 16 residues. CDR3 residues: CASSQGPRDSDYEQYF. For the CDR3, the DNA is TGCGCCAGCAGCCAAGGGCCCCGGGACAGTGACTACGAGCAGTACTTC.

In this sample, this clone is medium-sized. The genes are TRBV6-4 and TRBJ2-6; no clear D. CDR1 and CDR2 (germline): MRHNA, SNTAGT. The CDR3 runs 14 residues. V lost 2 bases and J lost 0, with 2 bases in between. The CDR3 DNA is TGTGCCAGCAGTGACAACTCTGGGGCCAACGTCCTGACTTTC. It yields the protein CASSDNSGANVLTF.

The chain has TRBV7-2 and TRBJ2-7; no definite D call. The CDR3 length is 12 residues. Trimming removed 3 bases from V and 1 base from J, with 4 bases in between. From germline, CDR1 is SGHTA and CDR2 FQGNSA. The CDR3 coding sequence is TGTGCCAGCAGCTTTCGATCCTACGAGCAGTACTTC. It translates to CASSFRSYEQYF.

The genes are TRBV5-3 and TRBJ2-3; the D gene is possibly TRBD1 (5 bases). TRBV5-3 is given ORF status, its function remaining uncertain. The length of the CDR3 is 16 residues. V was cut by 0 bases and J by 1 base, with 12 bases left in between. CDR3 bases: TGTGCCAGAAGCTTGGAGGGGTGGGGCTGCACAGATACGCAGTATTTT. The encoded protein is CARSLEGWGCTDTQYF.